Each of the 21 T cell receptor beta chains below was sequenced from the same sample in a study of T cell responses to AZD1222 COVID-19 vaccine. Assay: immunoSEQ multiplex PCR; the TCRdb copy retains only in-frame clones and omits some. The repertoire holds 100,000 or so clones, with more than 90% as singletons. The source was peripheral blood, collected on day 0 of AZD1222 vaccination. The receptors shown here come from an adult in good health.

The chain employs TRBV7-2 and TRBJ2-2, with 7 bases matching TRBD1. The CDR3 totals 17 residues. The V and J ends lost 7 bases and 4 bases, in that order; junction bases with no gene match: 15. Germline CDR1 SGHTA, CDR2 FQGNSA. The DNA for the CDR3 is TGTGCCAGCAACGACCCCAGGGGGTGGTATAGCACCGGGGAGCTGTTTTTT. Protein sequence: CASNDPRGWYSTGELFF. The whole variable domain, filled in from reference TRBV7-2 and TRBJ2-2, reads GAGVSQSPSNKVTEKGKDVELRCDPISGHTALYWYRQSLGQGLEFLIYFQGNSAPDKSGLPSDRFSAERTGGSVSTLTIQRTQQEDSAVYLCASNDPRGWYSTGELFFGEGSRLTVL.

The V gene is TRBV2, the J gene TRBJ1-2; D uncertain. Trimming pared 8 bases from V and 8 bases from J, leaving 15 bases between. Germline CDR1 is SNHLY and CDR2 is FYNNEI. The CDR3 contains 12 residues. The CDR3 here is CASGQEFGGYTF. The CDR3 DNA sequence: TGTGCCAGCGGTCAGGAGTTCGGGGGCTACACCTTC.

The genes are TRBV7-2 and TRBJ1-2; 7 nucleotides align to TRBD1. The CDR3 covers 15 residues. V was pared by 5 bases and J by 3 bases, with 9 bases of the junction left unmatched. From germline, CDR1 is SGHTA and CDR2 FQGNSA. Here the CDR3 reads CASSQAGTGDYGYTF. In DNA, the CDR3 is TGTGCCAGCAGCCAAGCGGGCACAGGGGACTATGGCTACACCTTC.

This chain links TRBV28 with TRBJ1-6; D remains ambiguous. The CDR3 runs to 14 residues. V was pared by 2 bases and J by 4 bases, with 6 bases between. The V gene's germline CDR1 is MDHEN and CDR2 SYDVKM. The DNA of the CDR3 is TGTGCCAGCAGTTTAGACGGTTATAATTCACCCCTCCACTTT. Residues: CASSLDGYNSPLHF.

The J gene is TRBJ2-2, the V gene TRBV12-3 or TRBV12-4; D ambiguous. The CDR3 is 13 residues long. V gave up 5 bases and J gave up 2 bases, with 6 bases separating them. DNA of the CDR3: TGTGCCAGCAGTACTCATAACACCGGGGAGCTGTTTTTT. Residues: CASSTHNTGELFF.

V usage is TRBV28 and J usage is TRBJ1-1; 8 bases line up with TRBD1. CDR1 is MDHEN and CDR2 is SYDVKM in the germline V gene. This CDR3 region has 15 residues. V dropped 5 bases and J dropped 5; count of bases not matched to a gene: 10. CDR3 in amino acids: CASSPADRGGTEAFF. In nucleotides, the CDR3 is TGTGCCAGCAGTCCCGCTGACAGGGGTGGGACTGAAGCTTTCTTT.

This chain connects TRBV5-1 to TRBJ2-1, with D tentatively TRBD1 (6 bases). The germline V gene has CDR1 SGHRS and CDR2 YFSETQ. This CDR3 has 14 residues. The germline V and J ends were trimmed by 3 bases and 9 bases, with 16 bases remaining between them. The DNA of the CDR3 is TGCGCCAGCAGCTCCGTAGGGGGAGAGGGTGAGCAGTTCTTC. Translating gives CASSSVGGEGEQFF.

This rearrangement joins TRBV7-8 to TRBJ2-7; 9 bases align to TRBD2. This CDR3 is built from 14 residues. V shed 5 bases, J shed 6 bases, and the junction held 8 bases outside the gene matches. Germline lookup yields CDR1 SGHVS and CDR2 FQNEAQ. In DNA, the CDR3 is TGTGCCAGCAGCGCACCGGGACTAGCCACCGAGCAGTACTTC. Translation: CASSAPGLATEQYF.

The CDR3: CASSEERQGGLSEQYF. The CDR3 DNA sequence: TGTGCCAGCAGTGAAGAAAGACAGGGGGGTCTCTCCGAGCAGTACTTC. The chain carries TRBV6-1 and TRBJ2-7; the match to TRBD1 covers 9 bases. CDR3 length: 16 amino acids. Trimming took 1 base from V and 6 from J; bases not matched to a gene: 10. The germline CDR1 and CDR2 sequences are MNHNS and SASEGT.

The V gene is TRBV9, the J gene TRBJ1-1; 7 bases are shared with TRBD1. This CDR3 spans 16 amino acids. In germline, CDR1 is SGDLS, CDR2 YYNGEE. The trim removed 4 bases at V and 4 bases at J, leaving 13 bases unmatched. CDR3 sequence reads: CASSLGLRGLATEAFF. The DNA of the CDR3 is TGTGCCAGCAGCCTCGGTCTGAGGGGGCTGGCCACTGAAGCTTTCTTT.

The CDR3 spells CASSQTPVDLAKNIQYF. CDR3 DNA: TGCGCCAGCAGCCAGACTCCAGTAGACTTAGCCAAAAACATTCAGTACTTC. The chain combines TRBV4-1 with TRBJ2-4; D is unresolved. Germline CDR1 is MGHRA and CDR2 is YSYEKL. Deletions cut 3 bases from V and 0 bases from J, with 15 bases between. The CDR3 covers 17 residues.

The chain couples TRBV11-3 to TRBJ2-1; TRBD2 matches at 10 bases. The ends lost 0 bases at V and 9 bases at J; junction bases unmatched: 11. This CDR3 spans 17 amino acids. Per the germline V gene, CDR1 is SGHNT and CDR2 is YENEEA. This CDR3 reads CASSLDSTSGNLGEQFF. CDR3 DNA sequence: TGTGCCAGCAGCTTAGATAGTACTAGCGGGAACTTGGGTGAGCAGTTCTTC. The variable domain in full, with the rest retrieved from reference TRBV11-3 and TRBJ2-1, is EAGVVQSPRYKIIEKKQPVAFWCNPISGHNTLYWYLQNLGQGPELLIRYENEEAVDDSQLPKDRFSAERLKGVDSTLKIQPAELGDSAVYLCASSLDSTSGNLGEQFFGPGTRLTVL.

V gene TRBV7-3 combines with J gene TRBJ2-3; 9 nucleotides align to TRBD2. CDR3 length equals 16 residues. Per germline, CDR1 SGHTA and CDR2 FQGTGA. Losses at the gene ends were 5 bases for V and 2 bases for J; bases not matched to a gene: 8. The CDR3 sequence: CASSQTGTSFTDTQYF. CDR3 DNA: TGTGCCAGCAGCCAAACCGGGACTAGCTTCACAGATACGCAGTATTTT.

The J gene is TRBJ1-2, the V gene TRBV4-3; the D gene is possibly TRBD1 (5 bases). Germline values: CDR1 LGHNA, CDR2 YSLEER. The germline V and J ends were trimmed by 0 bases and 4 bases, with 15 bases remaining between them. The CDR3 is 16 amino acids. The DNA of the CDR3 is TGCGCCAGCAGCCAAGACTCGCCAGGTGGGGGCTATGGCTACACCTTC. Translated, it gives CASSQDSPGGGYGYTF.

The chain is built from TRBV19 and TRBJ1-6; 7 bases map to TRBD1. V lost 7 bases to trimming and J lost 5 bases; unmatched junction nucleotides: 5. Germline V lookup: CDR1 LNHDA, CDR2 SQIVND (reference sequence). The CDR3 covers 14 residues. Here the CDR3 reads CASTHGQDNSPLHF. CDR3 nucleotides: TGTGCCAGTACCCACGGACAGGATAATTCACCCCTCCACTTT.

The chain links TRBV6-1 to TRBJ2-4; D not resolved. V lost 1 base and J lost 0, with 16 bases in between. CDR3 length equals 18 residues. CDR1 and CDR2 from the germline V gene are MNHNS and SASEGT. The CDR3 DNA reads TGTGCCAGCAGTGAAGAGCCCCCGTCCAGCATAGCCAAAAACATTCAGTACTTC. Its protein product is CASSEEPPSSIAKNIQYF.

The gene calls are TRBV5-1 and TRBJ2-7; 10 nucleotides match TRBD2. The J segment lost 3 bases and the V segment lost 4 bases, leaving 13 bases of the junction unmatched. The germline V gene has CDR1 SGHRS and CDR2 YFSETQ. The length of the CDR3 is 17 residues. The CDR3 DNA follows: TGCGCCAGCAGCCTGGCTAGCGGGAGTGGTGGGGGCTACGAGCAGTACTTC. Translation gives CASSLASGSGGGYEQYF.

CDR3 residues: CASRYGGSGNTIYF. As DNA, the CDR3 is TGTGCCAGTAGATACGGCGGCTCTGGAAACACCATATATTTT. The chain combines TRBV19 with TRBJ1-3; D ambiguous. The V and J ends lost 6 bases and 0 bases respectively, with 9 bases between them. Germline CDR1 and CDR2: LNHDA and SQIVND (reference sequence). This CDR3 has 14 residues.

The chain joins TRBV7-9 to TRBJ1-2; no firm D call. With 5 bases removed from V and 3 bases from J, the gap between germline ends came to 10 bases. Germline values: CDR1 SEHNR, CDR2 FQNEAQ (reference sequence). CDR3 length: 13 amino acids. DNA for the CDR3: TGTGCCAGCAGCCATAGCGTGGACTATGGCTACACCTTC. It translates to CASSHSVDYGYTF.

The chain couples TRBV19 to TRBJ1-1; no reliable D call. The CDR3 runs to 13 residues. CDR1 is LNHDA and CDR2 is SQIVND in the germline V gene (reference sequence). V was shortened by 4 bases and J by 1 base, with 7 bases between the two germline ends. The CDR3 protein is CASSTTANTEAFF. The CDR3 nucleotides are TGTGCCAGTAGTACCACAGCGAACACTGAAGCTTTCTTT.

V gene TRBV19 combines with J gene TRBJ2-7; the match to TRBD2 covers 11 bases. CDR1 and CDR2 from the germline V gene are LNHDA and SQIVND (reference sequence). The CDR3 spans 21 residues. V shed 6 bases, J shed 4 bases, and the junction held 26 bases outside the gene matches. CDR3 in amino acids: CASSPQHNAGTSGRLGYEQYF. The CDR3 bases are TGTGCCAGTAGCCCCCAGCACAACGCCGGGACTAGCGGTCGGTTGGGATACGAGCAGTACTTC.